This TCR beta chain was observed in a study of glioma-infiltrating T cells after dendritic cell vaccination. On the study more broadly: Dendritic cells derived from monocytes and pulsed with autologous tumor lysate formed the vaccine. Patients received three intradermal dendritic cell vaccine injections at biweekly intervals.

Libraries were prepared by immunoSEQ multiplex PCR; TCRdb keeps only in-frame clonotypes and omits some of them. The profile shows approximately 62,000 clones, around nine tenths of them singletons. The time point denotes: after dendritic cell vaccination, including at tumor progression/relapse. Isocitrate dehydrogenase mutation was absent in all glioblastoma patients. Per germline, CDR1 SGHDT and CDR2 YYEEEE. This CDR3 has 13 amino acids. V dropped 5 bases and J dropped 6; count of bases not matched to a gene: 4. This receptor was taken from a human donor with glioblastoma. V is TRBV5-6 and J is TRBJ1-2; 10 bases line up with TRBD1. Sequenced here: blood, sampled after dendritic cell vaccination. This chain's CDR3 is CASRSGTGDGYTF. CDR3 coding DNA: TGTGCCAGCAGATCCGGGACAGGGGATGGCTACACCTTC.